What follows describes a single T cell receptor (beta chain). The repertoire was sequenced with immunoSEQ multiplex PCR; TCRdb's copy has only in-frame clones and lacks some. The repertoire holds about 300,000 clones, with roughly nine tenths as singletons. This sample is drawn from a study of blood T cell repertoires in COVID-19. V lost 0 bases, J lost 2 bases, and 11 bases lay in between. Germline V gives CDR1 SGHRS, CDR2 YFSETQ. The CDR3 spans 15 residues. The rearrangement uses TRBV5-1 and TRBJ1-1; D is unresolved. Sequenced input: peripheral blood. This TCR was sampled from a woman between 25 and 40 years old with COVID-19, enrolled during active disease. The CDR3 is CASSLAGRPNTEAFF. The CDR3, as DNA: TGCGCCAGCAGCTTGGCTGGCAGGCCAAACACTGAAGCTTTCTTT.